This entry concerns a single T cell receptor beta chain. The sample is drawn from a study of control samples from healthy donors and cancer patients. V lost 2 bases and J lost 5, with 12 bases in between. CDR1 MNHNS and CDR2 SASEGT come from the germline V gene. This CDR3 has 14 amino acids. Assay used: immunoSEQ multiplex PCR; TCRdb lists only in-frame clones, some missing. This table has approximately 100,000 clones, 85% to 90% appearing once. This TCR derives from a woman aged 40-49 years in good health. Sample: blood. The chain carries TRBV6-1 and TRBJ1-2; D remains unclear. CDR3 in DNA: TGTGCCAGCAGTGAACTGGCAGGAGCTTATGGCTACACCTTC. It is translated as CASSELAGAYGYTF.